This T cell receptor beta chain was identified in a study of shared T cell receptors in the human thymus. This clone was counted a single time. Trimming stripped 4 bases from V and 5 bases from J, with 17 bases between. The CDR3 covers 15 residues. Germline V gene sequence: CDR1 GTSNPN, CDR2 SVGIG (reference sequence). Produced via immunoSEQ multiplex PCR; TCRdb's table is partial and in-frame only. The sample lists more than 550,000 clones; around 87% were seen once. These data also featured in a second study, about human thymus T cells. This second report adds: Thymic and blood repertoires showed apparently biased V and J gene usage.

The sample taken for sequencing was thymocytes. This TCR was sampled from a boy in the first two years of life with a congenital heart defect. The V call is TRBV30, the J call TRBJ1-4; maybe TRBD1 (6 bases). The CDR3 here is CAWTYGQRDNEKLFF. The CDR3 nucleotides are TGTGCCTGGACCTATGGACAGAGAGACAATGAAAAACTGTTTTTT.